The sample holds a few counts of the clone carrying this T cell receptor beta chain. Its antigen is as yet unknown. Genomic DNA served as template for TCR beta VDJ and CDR3 profiling. MiXCR, run by TCRdb on the reads, gives a single entry per CDR3 protein. The data contain 400,000 to 450,000 distinct CDR3 sequences, approximately 70% of them singletons. Looked up from germline, CDR1 is SGDLS and CDR2 is YYNGEE. This CDR3 comprises 15 residues. The V end was cut by 5 bases, the J end by 3 bases, with 18 bases between. This sample was included in a study of CD8+CD57+ T cells in acquired aplastic anemia. For the study at large: Sequencing produced an average of about 10.8 million reads per healthy donor for CD4+ cells.

Study conclusions and caveats: Overlap between patients and controls comprised roughly 30 CD8+ CDR3 sequences.

The sample comprised sorted CD4+, CD8+, or CD8+CD57+ T cells (not recorded which) from PBMCs. This sequence originates from a human donor in good health, serving as a control. The chain is built from TRBV9 and TRBJ2-7, with TRBD1 as a possible D gene (6 bases). This CDR3 is CASREVGATRYEQYF. The CDR3 DNA follows: TGTGCCAGCAGAGAGGTGGGGGCAACCCGCTACGAGCAGTACTTC.